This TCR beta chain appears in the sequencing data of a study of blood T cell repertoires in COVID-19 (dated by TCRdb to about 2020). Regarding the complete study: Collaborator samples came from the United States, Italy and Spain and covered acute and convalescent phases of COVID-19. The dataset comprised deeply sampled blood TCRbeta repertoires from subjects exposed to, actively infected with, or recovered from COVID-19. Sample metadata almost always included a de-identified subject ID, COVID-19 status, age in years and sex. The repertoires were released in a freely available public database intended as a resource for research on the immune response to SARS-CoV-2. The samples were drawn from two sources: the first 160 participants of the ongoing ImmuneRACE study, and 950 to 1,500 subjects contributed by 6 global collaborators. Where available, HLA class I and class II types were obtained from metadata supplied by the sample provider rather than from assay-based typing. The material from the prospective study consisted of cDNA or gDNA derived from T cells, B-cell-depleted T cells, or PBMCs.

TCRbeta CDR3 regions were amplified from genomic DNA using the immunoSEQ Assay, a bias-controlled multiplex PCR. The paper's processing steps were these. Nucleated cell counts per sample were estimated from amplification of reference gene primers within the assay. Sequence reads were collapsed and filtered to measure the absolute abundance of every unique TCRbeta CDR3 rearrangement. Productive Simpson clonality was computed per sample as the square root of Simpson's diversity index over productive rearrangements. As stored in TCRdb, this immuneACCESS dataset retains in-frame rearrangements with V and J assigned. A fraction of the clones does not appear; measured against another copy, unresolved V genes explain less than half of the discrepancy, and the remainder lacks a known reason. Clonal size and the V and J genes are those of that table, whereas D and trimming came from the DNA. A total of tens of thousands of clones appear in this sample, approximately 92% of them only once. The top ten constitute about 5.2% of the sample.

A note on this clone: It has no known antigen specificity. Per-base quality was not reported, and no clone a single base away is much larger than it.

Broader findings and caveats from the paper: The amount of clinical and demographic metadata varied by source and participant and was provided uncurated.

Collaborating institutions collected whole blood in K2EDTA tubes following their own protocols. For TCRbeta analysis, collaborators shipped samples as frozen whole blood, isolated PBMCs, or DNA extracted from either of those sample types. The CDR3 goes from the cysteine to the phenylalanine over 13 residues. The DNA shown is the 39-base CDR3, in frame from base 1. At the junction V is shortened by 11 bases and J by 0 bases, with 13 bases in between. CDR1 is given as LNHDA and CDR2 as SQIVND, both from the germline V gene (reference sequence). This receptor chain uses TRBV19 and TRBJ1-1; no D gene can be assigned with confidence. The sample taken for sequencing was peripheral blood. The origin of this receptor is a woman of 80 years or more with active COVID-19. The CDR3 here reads CAAGLDLNTEAFF. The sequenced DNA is TGTGCCGCCGGTTTAGACTTGAACACTGAAGCTTTCTTT.